These T cell receptor beta chains were read from a single sample in a study of cytomegalovirus exposure and HLA in healthy donors. The table came from immunoSEQ multiplex PCR; TCRdb's copy has only in-frame clones and leaves some out. The sample has about 170,000 clones, 75% to 85% seen once. Sequenced: PBMCs. These receptors originate from a man younger than 40 in good health and CMV-seropositive. Both conserved end residues are part of each CDR3. Each record gives: V gene, J gene, CDR3 protein.

>TRBV11-3|TRBJ1-3
CASSLAGSGNTIYF
>TRBV5-4|TRBJ1-2
CASSFRPVWANYGYTF
>TRBV7-9|TRBJ2-3
CASSRTGGAADTQYF
>TRBV2|NA
CASRGTGVYEQYF
>TRBV5-1|TRBJ1-2
CASSLADDPRGYTF
>TRBV5-1|TRBJ1-4
CASSLDRSNEKLFF
>TRBV2|TRBJ2-3
CAILGLAGGPSTDTQYF
>TRBV30|TRBJ1-4
CAFGTDANEKLFF
>TRBV4-1|TRBJ2-7
CASSQDSYGAYSSYEQYF
>TRBV30|TRBJ1-1
CASNGGAQPEAFF
>TRBV7-9|TRBJ2-7
CASSLVAGGRYEQYF
>TRBV27|TRBJ1-6
CASSTLGGYNSPLHF
>TRBV25-1|TRBJ1-4
CASSRQGDEKLFF
>TRBV5-1|TRBJ1-2
CASSLAGGAGYTF
>TRBV5-4|TRBJ2-5
CASSLDRGETQYF
>TRBV5-1|TRBJ2-2
CASSFSGSHTGELFF
>TRBV18|TRBJ1-1
CASSRAATGGNTEAFF
>TRBV4-1|TRBJ2-1
CASRGTSGGKYNEQFF
>TRBV14|TRBJ2-7
CASSPTEAGYFEQYF
>TRBV28|TRBJ1-5
CASLPGHLSNQPQHF
>TRBV5-4|TRBJ2-7
CASSSQGSYEQYF
>TRBV10-3|TRBJ2-1
CAISVTYNEQFF
>TRBV11-3|TRBJ1-2
CASSVGQGNYGYTF
>TRBV5-4|TRBJ2-5
CATRGGSPETQYF
>TRBV7-9|TRBJ2-7
CASSLGGTKESEQYF
>TRBV4-1|TRBJ1-1
CASSQVGWGEAFF
>TRBV29-1|TRBJ1-2
CSALGGKENYLHGYTF
>TRBV5-4|TRBJ1-1
CASSPSGVLNTEAFF
>TRBV6-5|TRBJ2-3
CASSFRETDTQYF
>TRBV7-8|TRBJ1-5
CASSPTRTAFNQPQHF
>TRBV6-6|TRBJ1-2
CASSYPAGENYGYTF
>TRBV5-4|TRBJ2-5
CASSSVKETQYF
>TRBV27|TRBJ1-1
CASSSGRDRGRVNTEAFF
>TRBV4-1|TRBJ2-7
CASSRGTGVRGNEQYF